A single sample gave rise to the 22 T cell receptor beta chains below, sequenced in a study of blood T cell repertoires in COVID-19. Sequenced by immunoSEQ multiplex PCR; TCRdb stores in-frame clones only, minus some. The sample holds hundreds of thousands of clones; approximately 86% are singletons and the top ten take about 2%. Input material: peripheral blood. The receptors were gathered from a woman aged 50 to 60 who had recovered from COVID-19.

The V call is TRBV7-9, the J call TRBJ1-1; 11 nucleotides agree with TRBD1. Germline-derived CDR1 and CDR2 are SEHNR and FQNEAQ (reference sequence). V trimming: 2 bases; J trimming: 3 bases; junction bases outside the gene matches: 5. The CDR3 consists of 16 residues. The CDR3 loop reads CASSLTGQGADTEAFF. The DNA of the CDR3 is TGTGCCAGCAGCTTAACCGGACAGGGGGCGGACACTGAAGCTTTCTTT.

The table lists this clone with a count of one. The CDR3 DNA reads TGTGCCAGCCGGGGACACAAGAACACTGAAGCTTTCTTT. It is translated as CASRGHKNTEAFF. The rearrangement links TRBV6-5 to TRBJ1-1; maybe TRBD1 (6 bases). CDR1 and CDR2 from the germline V gene are MNHEY and SVGAGI. There are 13 residues in the CDR3. Trimming removed 8 bases from V and 1 base from J, with 11 bases in between.

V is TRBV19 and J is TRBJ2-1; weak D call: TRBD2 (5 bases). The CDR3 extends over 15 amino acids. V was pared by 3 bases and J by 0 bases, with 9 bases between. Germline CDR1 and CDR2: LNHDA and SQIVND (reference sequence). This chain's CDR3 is CASSISGSSYNEQFF. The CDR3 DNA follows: TGTGCCAGTAGTATCAGCGGCAGCTCCTACAATGAGCAGTTCTTC.

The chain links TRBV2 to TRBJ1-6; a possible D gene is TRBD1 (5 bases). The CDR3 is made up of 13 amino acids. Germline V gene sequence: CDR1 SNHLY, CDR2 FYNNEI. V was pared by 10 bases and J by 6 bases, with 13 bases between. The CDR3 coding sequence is TGTGCCATTCTAGGGGTGATTAATTCACCCCTCCACTTT. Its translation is CAILGVINSPLHF. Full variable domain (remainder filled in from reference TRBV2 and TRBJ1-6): EPEVTQTPSHQVTQMGQEVILRCVPISNHLYFYWYRQILGQKVEFLVSFYNNEISEKSEIFDDQFSVERPDGSNFTLKIRSTKLEDSAMYFCAILGVINSPLHFGNGTRLTVT.

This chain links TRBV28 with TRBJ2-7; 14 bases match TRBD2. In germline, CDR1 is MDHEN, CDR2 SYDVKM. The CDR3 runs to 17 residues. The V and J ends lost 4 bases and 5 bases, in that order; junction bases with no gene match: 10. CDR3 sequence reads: CASSSGTSGRIGDEQYF. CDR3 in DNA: TGTGCCAGCAGTTCCGGGACTAGCGGGAGAATTGGGGACGAGCAGTACTTC.

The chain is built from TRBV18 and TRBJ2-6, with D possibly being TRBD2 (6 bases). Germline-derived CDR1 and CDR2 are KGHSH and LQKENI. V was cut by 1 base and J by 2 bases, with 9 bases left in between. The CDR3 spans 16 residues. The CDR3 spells CASSPLGGTGANVLTF. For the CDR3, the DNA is TGTGCCAGCTCACCACTCGGGGGAACTGGGGCCAACGTCCTGACTTTC.

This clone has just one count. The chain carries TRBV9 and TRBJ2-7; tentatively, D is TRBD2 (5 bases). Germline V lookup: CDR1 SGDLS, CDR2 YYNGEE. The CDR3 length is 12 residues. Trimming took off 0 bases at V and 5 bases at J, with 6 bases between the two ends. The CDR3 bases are TGTGCCAGCAGCGTAGGAGGGAACGAGCAGTACTTC. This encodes CASSVGGNEQYF.

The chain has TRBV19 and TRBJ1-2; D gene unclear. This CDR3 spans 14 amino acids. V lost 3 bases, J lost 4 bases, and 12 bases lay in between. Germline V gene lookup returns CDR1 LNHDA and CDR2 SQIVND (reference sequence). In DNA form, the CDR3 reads TGTGCCAGTAGTATTCCCAGGTCGTTCTATGGCTACACCTTC. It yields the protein CASSIPRSFYGYTF.

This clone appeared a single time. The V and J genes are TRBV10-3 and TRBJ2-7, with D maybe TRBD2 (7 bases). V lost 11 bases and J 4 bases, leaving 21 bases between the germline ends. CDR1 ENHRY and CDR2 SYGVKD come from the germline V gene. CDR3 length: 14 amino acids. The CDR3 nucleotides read TGTGCCTCTCAGGGGAGGGGACTAAATTACGAGCAGTACTTC. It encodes CASQGRGLNYEQYF.

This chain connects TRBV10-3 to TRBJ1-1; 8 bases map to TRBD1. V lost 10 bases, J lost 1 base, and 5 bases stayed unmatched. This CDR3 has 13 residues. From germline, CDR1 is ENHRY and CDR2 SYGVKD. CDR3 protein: CASTGTGNTEAFF. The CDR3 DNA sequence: TGTGCCAGTACCGGGACAGGGAACACTGAAGCTTTCTTT.

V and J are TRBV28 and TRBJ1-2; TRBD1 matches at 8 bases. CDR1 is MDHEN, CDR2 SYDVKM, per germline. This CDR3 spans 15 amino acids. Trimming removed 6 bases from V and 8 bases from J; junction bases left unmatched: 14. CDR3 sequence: CASRFAQGALGGYTF. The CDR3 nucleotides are TGTGCCAGCAGATTCGCGCAGGGGGCCCTTGGAGGCTACACCTTC.

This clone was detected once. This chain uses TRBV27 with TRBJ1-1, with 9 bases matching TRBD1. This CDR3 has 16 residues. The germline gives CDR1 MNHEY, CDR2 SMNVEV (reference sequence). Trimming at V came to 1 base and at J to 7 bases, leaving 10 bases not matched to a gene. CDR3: CASSLLGGTGLDEAFF. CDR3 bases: TGTGCCAGCAGTTTATTAGGCGGGACAGGGTTGGATGAAGCTTTCTTT.

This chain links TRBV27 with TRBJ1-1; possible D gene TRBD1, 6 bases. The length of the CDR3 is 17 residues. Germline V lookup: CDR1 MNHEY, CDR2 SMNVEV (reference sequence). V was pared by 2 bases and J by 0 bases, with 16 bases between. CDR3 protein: CASSLGVGQSMNTEAFF. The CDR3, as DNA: TGTGCCAGCAGTTTAGGTGTAGGACAGTCTATGAACACTGAAGCTTTCTTT.

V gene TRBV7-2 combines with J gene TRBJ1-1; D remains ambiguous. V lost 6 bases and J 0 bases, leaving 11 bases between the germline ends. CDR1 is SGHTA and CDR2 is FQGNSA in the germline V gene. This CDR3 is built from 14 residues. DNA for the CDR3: TGTGCCAGCAGTCTACAGCTAATGAACACTGAAGCTTTCTTT. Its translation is CASSLQLMNTEAFF.

CDR3 in DNA: TGTGCCAGCAGCACGAGGGACAGACACAATGAGCAGTTCTTC. Its translation: CASSTRDRHNEQFF. The chain uses TRBV7-6 and TRBJ2-1; 7 bases are shared with TRBD1. J gave up 5 bases and V 5 bases, and 6 bases lay outside the gene matches. The CDR3 extends over 14 amino acids. Germline V gives CDR1 SGHVS, CDR2 FNYEAQ. Drawing the rest from reference TRBV7-6 and TRBJ2-1, the complete variable domain is GAGVSQSPRYKVTKRGQDVALRCDPISGHVSLYWYRQALGQGPEFLTYFNYEAQQDKSGLPNDRFSAERPEGSISTLTIQRTEQRDSAMYRCASSTRDRHNEQFFGPGTRLTVL.

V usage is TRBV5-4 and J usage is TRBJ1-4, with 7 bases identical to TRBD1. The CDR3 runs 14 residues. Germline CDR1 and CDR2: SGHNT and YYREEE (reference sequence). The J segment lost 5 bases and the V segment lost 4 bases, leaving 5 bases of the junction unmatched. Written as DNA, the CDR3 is TGTGCCAGCAGCCTTAAACAGGGGAATGAAAAACTGTTTTTT. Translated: CASSLKQGNEKLFF.

CDR3 coding DNA: TGTGCCAGCAGTTTCGGACAAAAAGCTTTCTTT. It specifies CASSFGQKAFF. The V call is TRBV27, the J call TRBJ1-1, with D perhaps matching TRBD1 (5 bases). CDR1 is MNHEY and CDR2 is SMNVEV in the germline V gene (reference sequence). The CDR3 is made up of 11 amino acids. Trimming shortened V by 3 bases and J by 9 bases, and 8 bases separated the two germline ends.

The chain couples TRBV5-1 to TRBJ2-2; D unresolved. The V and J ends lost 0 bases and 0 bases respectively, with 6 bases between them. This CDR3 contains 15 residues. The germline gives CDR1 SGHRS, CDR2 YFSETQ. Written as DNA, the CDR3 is TGCGCCAGCAGCTTGGCAGGATCGAACACCGGGGAGCTGTTTTTT. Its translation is CASSLAGSNTGELFF. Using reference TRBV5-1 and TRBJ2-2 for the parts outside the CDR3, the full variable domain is KAGVTQTPRYLIKTRGQQVTLSCSPISGHRSVSWYQQTPGQGLQFLFEYFSETQRNKGNFPGRFSGRQFSNSRSEMNVSTLELGDSALYLCASSLAGSNTGELFFGEGSRLTVL.

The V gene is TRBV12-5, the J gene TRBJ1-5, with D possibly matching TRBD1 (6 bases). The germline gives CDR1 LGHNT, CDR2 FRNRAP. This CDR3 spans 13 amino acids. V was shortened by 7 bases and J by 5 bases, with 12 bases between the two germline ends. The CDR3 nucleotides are TGTGCTAGTGCCGAGGACAGCCATCAGCCCCAGCATTTT. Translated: CASAEDSHQPQHF.

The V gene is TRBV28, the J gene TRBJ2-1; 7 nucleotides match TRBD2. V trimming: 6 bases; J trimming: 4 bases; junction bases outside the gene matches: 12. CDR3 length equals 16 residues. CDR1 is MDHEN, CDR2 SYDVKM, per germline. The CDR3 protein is CASSPLEAGRYNEQFF. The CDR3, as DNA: TGTGCCAGCAGCCCCTTGGAAGCGGGGAGGTACAATGAGCAGTTCTTC.

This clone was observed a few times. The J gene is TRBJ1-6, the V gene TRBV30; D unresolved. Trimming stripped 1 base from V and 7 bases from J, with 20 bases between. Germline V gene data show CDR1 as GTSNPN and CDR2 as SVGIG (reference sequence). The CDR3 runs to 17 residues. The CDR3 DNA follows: TGTGCCTGGAGTGAATTGAAGGCAGGTCAATCAAATTCACCCCTCCACTTT. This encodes CAWSELKAGQSNSPLHF.

This chain's CDR3 is CASRAHRRGLLANVLTF. CDR3 DNA: TGTGCCAGCAGGGCTCACAGGAGGGGCCTTCTGGCCAACGTCCTGACTTTC. The chain couples TRBV27 to TRBJ2-6; D possibly corresponds to TRBD2 (6 bases). The V end lost 6 bases, the J end lost 6 bases, and 21 bases lay between the germline ends. The V gene's germline CDR1 is MNHEY and CDR2 SMNVEV (reference sequence). The CDR3 has 17 amino acids.